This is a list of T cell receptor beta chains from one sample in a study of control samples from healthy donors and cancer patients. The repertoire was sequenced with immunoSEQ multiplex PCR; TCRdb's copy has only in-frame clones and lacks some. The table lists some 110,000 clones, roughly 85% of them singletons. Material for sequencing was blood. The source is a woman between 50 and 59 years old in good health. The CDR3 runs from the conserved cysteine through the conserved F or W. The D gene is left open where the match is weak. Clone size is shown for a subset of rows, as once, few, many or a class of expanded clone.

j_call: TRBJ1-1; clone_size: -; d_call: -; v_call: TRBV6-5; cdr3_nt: TGTGCCAGCAGGCCGGGGGGCCGTACTGAAGCTTTCTTT; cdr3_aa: CASRPGGRTEAFF
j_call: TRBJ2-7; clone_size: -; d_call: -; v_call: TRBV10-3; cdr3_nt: TGTGCCATCAGGGCCCCGGGCCAGGGGTCCGAGCAGTACTTC; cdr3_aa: CAIRAPGQGSEQYF
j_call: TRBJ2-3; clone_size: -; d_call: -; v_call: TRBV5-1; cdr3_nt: TGCGCCAGCAGCTTGGGGCTGGAGACGCAGTATTTT; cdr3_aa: CASSLGLETQYF
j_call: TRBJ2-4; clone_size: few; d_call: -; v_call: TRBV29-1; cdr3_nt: TGCAGCGCCCGGGTCCTCGGGGACATTCAGTACTTC; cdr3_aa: CSARVLGDIQYF
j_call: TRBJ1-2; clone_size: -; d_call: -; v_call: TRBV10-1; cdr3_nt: TGCGCCAGCAGTGCCCCCCGGCCCCCCTGGACAGAGAACAACTATGGCTACACCTTC; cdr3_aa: CASSAPRPPWTENNYGYTF
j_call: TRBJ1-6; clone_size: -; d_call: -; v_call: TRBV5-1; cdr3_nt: TGCGCCAGCAGCCTCCTGGAGGGTTCACCCCTCCACTTT; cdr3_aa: CASSLLEGSPLHF
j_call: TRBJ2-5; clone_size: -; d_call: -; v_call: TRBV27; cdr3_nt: TGTGCCAGCAGTTTATCGCAAGATAGGGGGACCCAGTACTTC; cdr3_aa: CASSLSQDRGTQYF
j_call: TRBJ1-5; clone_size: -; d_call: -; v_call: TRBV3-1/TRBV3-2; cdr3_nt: TGTGCCAGCAGCCAGCACGACAGTAGCAATCAGCCCCAGCATTTT; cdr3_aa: CASSQHDSSNQPQHF
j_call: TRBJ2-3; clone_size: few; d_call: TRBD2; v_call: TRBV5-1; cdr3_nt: TGCGCCAGCAGCTTGCCGGGAGGAAGCACAGATACGCAGTATTTT; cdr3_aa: CASSLPGGSTDTQYF
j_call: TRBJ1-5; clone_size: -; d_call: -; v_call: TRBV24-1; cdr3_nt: TGTGCCACCGGGGAGGAAGCGCCCCAGCATTTT; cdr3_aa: CATGEEAPQHF
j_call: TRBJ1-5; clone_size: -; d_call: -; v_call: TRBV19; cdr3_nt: TGTGCCAGTAGTATAGTCGGACAATATCAGCCCCAGCATTTT; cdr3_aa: CASSIVGQYQPQHF
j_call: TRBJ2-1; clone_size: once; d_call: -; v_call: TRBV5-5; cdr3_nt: TGTGCCAGCAGCTACCAGGGTGGCACCTACAATGAGCAGTTCTTC; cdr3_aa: CASSYQGGTYNEQFF
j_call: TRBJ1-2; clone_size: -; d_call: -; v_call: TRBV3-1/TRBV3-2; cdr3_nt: TGTGCCAGCAGCCAAGACTGGGCTGATGGCTACACCTTC; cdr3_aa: CASSQDWADGYTF
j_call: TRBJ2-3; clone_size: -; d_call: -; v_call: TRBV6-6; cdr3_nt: TGTGCCAGCAGAATTAGTTCAACAGATACGCAGTATTTT; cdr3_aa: CASRISSTDTQYF
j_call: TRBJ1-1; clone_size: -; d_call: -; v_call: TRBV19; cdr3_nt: TGTGCCAGTAGTGAGGCAACGAACACTGAAGCTTTCTTT; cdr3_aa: CASSEATNTEAFF
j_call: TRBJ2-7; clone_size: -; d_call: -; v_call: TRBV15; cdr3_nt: TGCCCCGCAAGCGAGCCCTACGAGCAGTACTTC; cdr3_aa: CPASEPYEQYF
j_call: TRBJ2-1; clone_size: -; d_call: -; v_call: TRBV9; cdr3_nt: TGTGCCAGCAGCGTAGGAGATGGGGGGCAGTTCTTC; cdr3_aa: CASSVGDGGQFF
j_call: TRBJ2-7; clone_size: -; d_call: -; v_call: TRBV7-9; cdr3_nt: TGTGCCAGCAGCTCAGCGACCTACGAGCAGTACTTC; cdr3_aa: CASSSATYEQYF
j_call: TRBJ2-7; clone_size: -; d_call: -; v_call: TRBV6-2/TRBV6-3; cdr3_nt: TGTGCCAGCAGTTCCCCTGGGGGGACAAGTCTCTACGAGCAGTACTTC; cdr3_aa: CASSSPGGTSLYEQYF
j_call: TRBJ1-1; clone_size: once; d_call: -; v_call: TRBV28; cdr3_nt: TGTGCCAGCAGTTTACAAATGAACACTGAAGCTTTCTTT; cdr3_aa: CASSLQMNTEAFF
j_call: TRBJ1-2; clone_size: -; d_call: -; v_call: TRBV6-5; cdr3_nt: TGTGCCAGCAAAAAGTTGCGCGATGGCTACACCTTC; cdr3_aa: CASKKLRDGYTF
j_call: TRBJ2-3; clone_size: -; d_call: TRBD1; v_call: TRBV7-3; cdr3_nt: TGTGCCAGCAGCCCCCCCGGGACAGGGGGAAATACGCAGTATTTT; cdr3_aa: CASSPPGTGGNTQYF
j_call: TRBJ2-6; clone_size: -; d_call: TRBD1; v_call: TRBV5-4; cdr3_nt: TGTGCCAGCAGCCGGACAGGGGGCGCGGGTGGGGCCAACGTCCTGACTTTC; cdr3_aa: CASSRTGGAGGANVLTF
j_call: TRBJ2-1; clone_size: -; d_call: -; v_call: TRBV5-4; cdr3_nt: TGTGCCAGCAGCTTAGACAGGGAGTCGGGGGGGCCCCCGGAGTTCTTC; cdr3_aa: CASSLDRESGGPPEFF
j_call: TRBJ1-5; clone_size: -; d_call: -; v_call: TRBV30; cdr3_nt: TGTGCCTGGAGTGTACTAAGGGGAGGCAATCAGCCCCAGCATTTT; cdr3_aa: CAWSVLRGGNQPQHF
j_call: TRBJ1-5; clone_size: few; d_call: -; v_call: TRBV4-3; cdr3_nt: TGCGCCAGCAGCCAAGACCTTGCTGCATCTCAGCCCCAGCATTTT; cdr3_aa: CASSQDLAASQPQHF
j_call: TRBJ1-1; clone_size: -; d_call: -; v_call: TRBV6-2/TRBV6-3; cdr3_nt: TGTGCCAGCAGTTACGTTAGGGGGAACACTGAAGCTTTCTTT; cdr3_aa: CASSYVRGNTEAFF